Detailed here is one TCR beta chain. Its antigen is unidentified. These data come from a study of T cells in Graves' hyperthyroidism and ophthalmopathy. Overall study context: The authors collected peripheral blood at initial diagnosis, before any treatment.

Absence of ophthalmopathy progression within 18 months defined stable Graves' hyperthyroidism. Study observations and caveats: Most thyroid clonotypes with frequency above 0.001 were detected in blood.

RNA transcripts provided the source from which TCR beta CDR3 regions were amplified. Primed by the HTBI set, a first-round RT-PCR was run on the TCR CDR3. TCRdb called the multiplex PCR reads again in MiXCR, with one record for every CDR3 protein. Among just under 750,000 distinct CDR3 sequences, approximately 40% were seen once, and the ten largest hold roughly 30%. The CDR3 consists of 14 residues. After removal of 7 bases from V and 2 bases from J, the junction contained 6 bases not matched to a gene. V usage is TRBV12-3 or TRBV12-4 and J usage is TRBJ2-7, with 9 bases identical to TRBD1. The material sequenced was blood. The receptor was derived from a woman in her thirties or forties with Graves' hyperthyroidism. CDR3 bases: TGTGCCAGCAATCACCGGGACAGGGCCTACGAGCAGTACTTC. Amino acids: CASNHRDRAYEQYF.